This T cell receptor (beta chain) was sequenced in a study of blood T cell repertoires in COVID-19. Study-wide context: COVID-19 samples collected from the United States, Italy and Spain covered acute and convalescent phases. Sample material is recorded as cDNA or gDNA derived from T cells, B-cell-depleted T cells, or PBMCs.

The CDR3 sequence is 17 residues long. Germline loops: CDR1 KGHDR, CDR2 SFDVKD. After removal of 4 bases from V and 4 bases from J, the junction contained 11 bases not matched to a gene. Methods used by the authors: Reference gene primers were amplified, and this amplification served to estimate nucleated cell counts. The method was immunoSEQ multiplex PCR; TCRdb's version includes in-frame clones alone and lacks a portion of them. That table furnishes V, J and clone size, whereas the DNA furnished D and trimming. Among some 220,000 clones listed, 80% to 90% were seen once. Sample: peripheral blood. The TCR was taken from a man aged 50 to 59 with acute or convalescent COVID-19. This chain connects TRBV24-1 to TRBJ2-1; 8 bases line up with TRBD2. CDR3 bases: TGTGCCACCAGTGACCCCGGACTAGCAGCCCTTTACAATGAGCAGTTCTTC. It is translated as CATSDPGLAALYNEQFF.